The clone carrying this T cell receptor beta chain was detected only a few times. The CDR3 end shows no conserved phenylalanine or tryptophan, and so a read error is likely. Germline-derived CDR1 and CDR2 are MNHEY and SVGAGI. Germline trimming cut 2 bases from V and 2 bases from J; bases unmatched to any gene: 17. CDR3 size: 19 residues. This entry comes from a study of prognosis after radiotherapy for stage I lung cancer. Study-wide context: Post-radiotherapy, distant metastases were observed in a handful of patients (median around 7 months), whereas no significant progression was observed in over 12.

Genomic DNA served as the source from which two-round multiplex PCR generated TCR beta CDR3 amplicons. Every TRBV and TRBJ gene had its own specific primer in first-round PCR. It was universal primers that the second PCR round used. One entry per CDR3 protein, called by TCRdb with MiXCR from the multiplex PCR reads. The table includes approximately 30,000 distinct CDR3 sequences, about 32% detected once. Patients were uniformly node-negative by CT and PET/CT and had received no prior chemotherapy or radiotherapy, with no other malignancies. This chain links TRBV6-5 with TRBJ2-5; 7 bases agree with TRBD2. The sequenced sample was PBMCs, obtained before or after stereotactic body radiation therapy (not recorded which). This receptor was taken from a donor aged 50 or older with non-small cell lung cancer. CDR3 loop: CASSYHRTPGGGLQETQYL. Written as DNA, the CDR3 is TGTGCCAGCAGTTACCACAGGACCCCAGGCGGGGGACTACAAGAGACCCAGTACCTC.